The 23 T cell receptor beta chains in this list originate from one sample, sequenced in a study of blood T cell repertoires in COVID-19. Method: immunoSEQ multiplex PCR; TCRdb's copy keeps in-frame clones and lacks some. Of approximately 150,000 clones in the sample, about 82% were seen once. The sequenced sample was peripheral blood. These TCRs come from an elderly woman with COVID-19, enrolled during active disease.

This clone was observed a few times. The CDR3 DNA is TGTGCCAGCAGTAAGGGTGGGGGCGGCACTGAAGCTTTCTTT. Translation gives CASSKGGGGTEAFF. J is TRBJ1-1 and V is TRBV27, with D possibly matching TRBD1 (6 bases). This CDR3 is 14 amino acids long. The V end was cut by 5 bases, the J end by 4 bases, with 14 bases between. CDR1 MNHEY and CDR2 SMNVEV come from the germline V gene (reference sequence).

CDR3: CASSLSGGELFF. The CDR3 DNA reads as TGTGCCAGCAGTTTGAGTGGCGGGGAGCTGTTTTTT. The chain joins TRBV6-2 or TRBV6-3 to TRBJ2-2; no reliable D call. In germline, CDR1 is MNHEY, CDR2 SVGEGT. This CDR3 spans 12 amino acids. Trimming stripped 4 bases from V and 7 bases from J, with 7 bases between.

This clone was recorded only once. A much larger clone differs by one base, so this may be a read error. The identical CDR3 is also encoded by other nucleotide sequences in the sample. This chain connects TRBV5-6 to TRBJ1-2; D remains ambiguous. Germline lookup yields CDR1 SGHDT and CDR2 YYEEEE. CDR3 length equals 13 residues. V lost 0 bases, J lost 2 bases, and 5 bases lay in between. CDR3 protein: CASSLGGNYGYTF. In DNA form, the CDR3 reads TGTGCCAGCAGCTTGGGAGGGAACTATGGCTACACCTTC.

V and J are TRBV5-4 and TRBJ2-7, with D maybe TRBD2 (5 bases). Germline V gene sequence: CDR1 SGHNT, CDR2 YYREEE (reference sequence). Trimming took off 6 bases at V and 3 bases at J, with 22 bases between the two ends. The CDR3 extends over 16 amino acids. The CDR3 loop is CASIPGEPRSNYEQYF. The CDR3 DNA is TGTGCCAGCATCCCCGGGGAACCCCGCAGTAACTACGAGCAGTACTTC.

The V call is TRBV5-1, the J call TRBJ2-3; weak D call: TRBD1 (6 bases). The CDR3 loop spans 14 amino acids. From germline, CDR1 is SGHRS and CDR2 YFSETQ. V was shortened by 4 bases and J by 7 bases, with 16 bases between the two germline ends. As DNA, the CDR3 is TGCGCCAGCAGCCCGAGCCCCGGACAGCATACGCAGTATTTT. Amino acid sequence: CASSPSPGQHTQYF.

This sequence joins TRBV11-2 and TRBJ1-1; possible D gene TRBD1, 6 bases. From germline, CDR1 is SGHAT and CDR2 FQNNGV. This CDR3 contains 13 residues. With 5 bases removed from V and 6 bases from J, the gap between germline ends came to 13 bases. The DNA for the CDR3 is TGTGCCAGCAGCATGGACAGTCGCTCTGAAGCTTTCTTT. Translating gives CASSMDSRSEAFF.

The chain links TRBV3-1 (or the pseudogene TRBV3-2) to TRBJ1-6; tentative D call: TRBD1 (5 bases). The CDR3 loop spans 17 amino acids. Between the trimmed V and J ends, which lost 3 bases and 0 bases, there was a span of 12 bases. Germline V gene lookup returns CDR1 LGHDT and CDR2 YNNKEL (reference sequence). As DNA, the CDR3 is TGTGCCAGCAGCCAGGCAGGGTCGAGCTCCTATAATTCACCCCTCCACTTT. Translating gives CASSQAGSSSYNSPLHF.

This clone was seen a single time. The chain has TRBV19 and TRBJ1-5; perhaps TRBD1 as D (5 bases). Trimming left V 1 base short and J 6 bases short, with 13 bases between. This CDR3 region has 15 residues. Per the germline V gene, CDR1 is LNHDA and CDR2 is SQIVND (reference sequence). CDR3 residues: CASSIVSGMGQPQHF. DNA for the CDR3: TGTGCCAGTAGTATAGTATCAGGGATGGGTCAGCCCCAGCATTTT.

The chain joins TRBV5-1 to TRBJ1-2, with D uncertain. Between the trimmed V and J ends, which lost 0 bases and 4 bases, there was a span of 4 bases. Germline V gene sequence: CDR1 SGHRS, CDR2 YFSETQ. The CDR3 contains 12 residues. CDR3 nucleotide sequence: TGCGCCAGCAGCTTGGACATCTATGGCTACACCTTC. Protein sequence: CASSLDIYGYTF.

J is TRBJ1-2 and V is TRBV15; D is unresolved. Germline CDR1 and CDR2: LNHNV and YYDKDF (reference sequence). The V and J ends lost 0 bases and 2 bases respectively, with 13 bases between them. This CDR3 is built from 16 residues. CDR3 nucleotides: TGTGCCACCAGCAGAGATCTAAGTAGAACCAACTATGGCTACACCTTC. This sequence encodes CATSRDLSRTNYGYTF.

The chain couples TRBV5-1 to TRBJ1-6, with D possibly being TRBD1 (6 bases). Germline V gives CDR1 SGHRS, CDR2 YFSETQ. This CDR3 has 16 amino acids. V dropped 0 bases and J dropped 7 bases, with 14 bases sitting between them. CDR3 coding DNA: TGCGCCAGCAGCTTGGGATCCGGACAGCAGAATTCACCCCTCCACTTT. Its protein product is CASSLGSGQQNSPLHF.

DNA of the CDR3: TGTGCCACCAGGAGCAGGGGGAACACTGAAGCTTTCTTT. It is translated as CATRSRGNTEAFF. V is TRBV24-1 and J is TRBJ1-1; possibly TRBD1 for D (6 bases). The CDR3 has 13 amino acids. Deletions cut 7 bases from V and 1 base from J, with 9 bases between. Germline-derived CDR1 and CDR2 are KGHDR and SFDVKD.

The gene calls are TRBV6-5 and TRBJ2-1, with a tentative D call TRBD1 (6 bases). The CDR3 has 14 residues. Germline V gene data show CDR1 as MNHEY and CDR2 as SVGAGI. V was cut by 8 bases and J by 3 bases, with 14 bases left in between. CDR3 residues: CASHRAGDYNEQFF. CDR3 bases: TGTGCCAGCCACCGGGCAGGGGACTACAATGAGCAGTTCTTC.

The V call is TRBV18, the J call TRBJ2-3; D may be TRBD2 (6 bases). Per the germline V gene, CDR1 is KGHSH and CDR2 is LQKENI. The CDR3 loop spans 16 amino acids. V lost 4 bases to trimming and J lost 1 base, with 15 bases between them. The CDR3 DNA reads as TGTGCCAGCTCACAGTTCAGGTCTAGCGGCACAGATACGCAGTATTTT. It specifies CASSQFRSSGTDTQYF. The whole variable domain, filled in from reference TRBV18 and TRBJ2-3, reads NAGVMQNPRHLVRRRGQEARLRCSPMKGHSHVYWYRQLPEEGLKFMVYLQKENIIDESGMPKERFSAEFPKEGPSILRIQQVVRGDSAAYFCASSQFRSSGTDTQYFGPGTRLTVL.

The chain joins TRBV5-1 to TRBJ2-7; weak D call: TRBD1 (6 bases). CDR1 and CDR2 (germline): SGHRS, YFSETQ. This CDR3 is built from 14 residues. V shed 6 bases and J shed 0 bases, with 13 bases lying between them. As DNA, the CDR3 is TGCGCCAGCAAGGACAGACAGTCCTCCTACGAGCAGTACTTC. Translating it yields CASKDRQSSYEQYF.

This clone is a singleton in its sample. The chain combines TRBV19 with TRBJ2-1, with TRBD2 matching 8 bases. The CDR3 length is 16 residues. V shed 0 bases, J shed 7 bases, and the junction held 8 bases outside the gene matches. The germline gives CDR1 LNHDA, CDR2 SQIVND (reference sequence). This CDR3 is CASSIEWVGRGNEQFF. Here the CDR3 DNA reads TGTGCCAGTAGTATAGAGTGGGTCGGGAGGGGTAATGAGCAGTTCTTC. The entire variable domain, with the rest obtained from reference TRBV19 and TRBJ2-1, is as follows: DGGITQSPKYLFRKEGQNVTLSCEQNLNHDAMYWYRQDPGQGLRLIYYSQIVNDFQKGDIAEGYSVSREKKESFPLTVTSAQKNPTAFYLCASSIEWVGRGNEQFFGPGTRLTVL.

The chain uses TRBV6-5 and TRBJ2-2, with 13 positions matching TRBD2. The germline V gene encodes CDR1 MNHEY and CDR2 SVGAGI. With V trimmed by 8 bases and J by 8 bases, 2 bases remained unmatched. The length of the CDR3 is 13 residues. The CDR3: CASGLAGDGELFF. CDR3 nucleotide sequence: TGTGCCAGCGGACTAGCGGGAGATGGGGAGCTGTTTTTT.

This clone was counted a single time. The V call is TRBV6-5, the J call TRBJ1-1, with D unresolved. Trimming shortened V by 7 bases and J by 4 bases, and 13 bases separated the two germline ends. CDR1 and CDR2 (germline): MNHEY, SVGAGI. The CDR3 loop spans 13 amino acids. In DNA form, the CDR3 reads TGTGCCAGCACCGCGGCGGGAGGCACTGAAGCTTTCTTT. It yields the protein CASTAAGGTEAFF.

The CDR3 spells CASSNLAGVGNEQFF. The CDR3 coding sequence is TGTGCCAGTAGTAACCTAGCGGGAGTAGGGAATGAGCAGTTCTTC. The chain couples TRBV19 to TRBJ2-1; 10 bases are shared with TRBD2. CDR1 and CDR2 from the germline V gene are LNHDA and SQIVND (reference sequence). This CDR3 has 15 amino acids. The J segment lost 7 bases and the V segment lost 4 bases, leaving 7 bases of the junction unmatched. Full variable domain (outside the CDR3, taken from reference TRBV19 and TRBJ2-1): DGGITQSPKYLFRKEGQNVTLSCEQNLNHDAMYWYRQDPGQGLRLIYYSQIVNDFQKGDIAEGYSVSREKKESFPLTVTSAQKNPTAFYLCASSNLAGVGNEQFFGPGTRLTVL.

This clone was observed a few times. The chain couples TRBV15 to TRBJ1-4; 8 bases align to TRBD1. The CDR3 is 15 residues long. CDR1 is LNHNV, CDR2 YYDKDF, per germline (reference sequence). The trim removed 4 bases at V and 1 base at J, leaving 2 bases unmatched. In nucleotides, the CDR3 is TGTGCCACCAGCACCACAGGGGGAACTAATGAAAAACTGTTTTTT. Protein: CATSTTGGTNEKLFF.

As to this clone: The sample has other DNA sequences that encode this CDR3 too. The CDR3 bases are TGTGCCAGCAGTTTATGGGGGGGTAATGAAAAACTGTTTTTT. This translates into CASSLWGGNEKLFF. The chain is built from TRBV27 and TRBJ1-4; maybe TRBD1 (5 bases). Per germline, CDR1 MNHEY and CDR2 SMNVEV (reference sequence). V gave up 1 base and J gave up 4 bases, with 7 bases separating them. The CDR3 extends over 14 amino acids.

At least ten counts were recorded for this clone. The chain has TRBV2 and TRBJ1-3, with D unresolved. Trimming left V 3 bases short and J 1 base short, with 7 bases between. The CDR3 runs to 14 residues. Looked up from germline, CDR1 is SNHLY and CDR2 is FYNNEI. Written as DNA, the CDR3 is TGTGCCAGCAGTGATTCGGGATCTGGAAACACCATATATTTT. Its translation: CASSDSGSGNTIYF. The whole variable domain, remainder taken from reference TRBV2 and TRBJ1-3, is EPEVTQTPSHQVTQMGQEVILRCVPISNHLYFYWYRQILGQKVEFLVSFYNNEISEKSEIFDDQFSVERPDGSNFTLKIRSTKLEDSAMYFCASSDSGSGNTIYFGEGSWLTVV.

The V call is TRBV19, the J call TRBJ1-5, with 8 bases matching TRBD1. The V and J ends lost 10 bases and 9 bases, in that order; junction bases with no gene match: 14. Germline CDR1 reads LNHDA; CDR2 reads SQIVND (reference sequence). The CDR3 extends over 14 amino acids. The DNA of the CDR3 is TGTGCCACCAGAGCCGCCGACAGGGGTAGGCCCCAGCATTTT. Translated, it gives CATRAADRGRPQHF.